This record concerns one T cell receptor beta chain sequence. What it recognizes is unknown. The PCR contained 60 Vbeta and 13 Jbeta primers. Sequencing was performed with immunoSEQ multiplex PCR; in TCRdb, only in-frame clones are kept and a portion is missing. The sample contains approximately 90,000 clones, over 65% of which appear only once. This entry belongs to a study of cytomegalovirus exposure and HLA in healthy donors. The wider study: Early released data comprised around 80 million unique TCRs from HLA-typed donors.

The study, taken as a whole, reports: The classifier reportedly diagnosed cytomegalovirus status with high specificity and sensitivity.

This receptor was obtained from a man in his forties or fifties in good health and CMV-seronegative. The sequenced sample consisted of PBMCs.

CDR3 amino acids: CASSPISTGIGYGYTF. CDR3 in DNA: TGTGCCAGCAGCCCCATTTCCACAGGGATCGGCTATGGCTACACCTTC. The rearrangement joins TRBV7-9 to TRBJ1-2; possibly TRBD1 for D (6 bases). This CDR3 has 16 residues. Trimming shortened V by 5 bases and J by 4 bases, and 20 bases separated the two germline ends. Germline V gene sequence: CDR1 SEHNR, CDR2 FQNEAQ (reference sequence).